This T cell receptor (beta chain) was profiled in a study of T-cell reconstitution after alpha-beta-depleted transplantation in children. Study results and caveats: Newly produced T cells mostly accounted for T-cell counts and diversity one year post-transplant.

The ends were cut back, 1 base at V and 5 bases at J, with 11 bases in the middle. CDR3 size: 14 residues. From germline, CDR1 is LGHNA and CDR2 YSLEER. As to this clonotype: Its specificity is not known.

TCRbeta library preparation incorporated unique molecular identifiers. MiXCR was run by TCRdb on the PCR reads, yielding one entry per CDR3 protein. This sample has approximately 350,000 distinct CDR3 sequences, with 15% to 20% found just once. V usage is TRBV4-3 and J usage is TRBJ1-1; D possibly corresponds to TRBD1 (6 bases). The material was PBMCs, mostly from graft donor cells, obtained 360 days after TCRalphabeta/CD19-depleted stem cell transplant. The TCR originated in a male patient between 2 and 10 years old who had a stem cell transplant for acute lymphoblastic leukemia, so the T cells may come from the graft donor. CDR3 sequence: CASSQGPGATEAFF. CDR3 sequence (DNA): TGCGCCAGCAGCCAAGGTCCAGGGGCTACTGAAGCTTTCTTT.